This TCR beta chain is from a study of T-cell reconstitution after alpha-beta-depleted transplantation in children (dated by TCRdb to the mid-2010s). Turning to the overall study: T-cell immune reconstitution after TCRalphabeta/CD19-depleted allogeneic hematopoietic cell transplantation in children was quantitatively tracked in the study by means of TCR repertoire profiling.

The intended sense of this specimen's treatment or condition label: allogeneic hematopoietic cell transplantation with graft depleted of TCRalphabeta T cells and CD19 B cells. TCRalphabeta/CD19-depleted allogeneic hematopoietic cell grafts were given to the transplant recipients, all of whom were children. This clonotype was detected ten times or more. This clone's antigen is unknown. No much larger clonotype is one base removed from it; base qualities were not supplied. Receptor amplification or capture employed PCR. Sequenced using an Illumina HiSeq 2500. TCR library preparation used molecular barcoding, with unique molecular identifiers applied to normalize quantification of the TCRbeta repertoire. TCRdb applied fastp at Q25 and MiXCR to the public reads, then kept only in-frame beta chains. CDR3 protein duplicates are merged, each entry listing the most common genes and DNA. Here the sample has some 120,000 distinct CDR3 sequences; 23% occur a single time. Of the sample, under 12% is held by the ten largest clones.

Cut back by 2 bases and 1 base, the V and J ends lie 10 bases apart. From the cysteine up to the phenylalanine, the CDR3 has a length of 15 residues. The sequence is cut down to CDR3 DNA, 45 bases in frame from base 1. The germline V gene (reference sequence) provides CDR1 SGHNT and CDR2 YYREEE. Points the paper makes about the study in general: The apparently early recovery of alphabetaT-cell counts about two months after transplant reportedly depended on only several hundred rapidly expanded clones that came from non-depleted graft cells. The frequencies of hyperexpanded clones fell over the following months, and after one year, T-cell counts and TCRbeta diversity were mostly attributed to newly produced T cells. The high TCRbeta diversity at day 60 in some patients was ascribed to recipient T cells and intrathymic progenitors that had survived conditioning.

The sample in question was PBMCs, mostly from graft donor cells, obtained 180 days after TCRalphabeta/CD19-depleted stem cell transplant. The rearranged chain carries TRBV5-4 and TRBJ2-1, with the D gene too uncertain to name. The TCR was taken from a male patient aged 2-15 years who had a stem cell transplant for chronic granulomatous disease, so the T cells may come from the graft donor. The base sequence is TGTGCCAGCAGCTTAGGGTCCCCGTCCTACAATGAGCAGTTCTTC. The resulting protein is CASSLGSPSYNEQFF.